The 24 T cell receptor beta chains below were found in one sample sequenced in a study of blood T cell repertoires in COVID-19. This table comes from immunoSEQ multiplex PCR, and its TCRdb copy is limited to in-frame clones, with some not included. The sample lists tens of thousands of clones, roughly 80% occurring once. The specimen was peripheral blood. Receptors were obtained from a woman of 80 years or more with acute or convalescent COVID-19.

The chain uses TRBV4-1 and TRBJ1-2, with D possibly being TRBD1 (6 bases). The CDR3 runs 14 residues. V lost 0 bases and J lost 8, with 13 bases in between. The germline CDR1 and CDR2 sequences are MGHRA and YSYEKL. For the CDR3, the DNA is TGCGCCAGCAGCCAAGATTTGGGAGGGGGAGGCTACACCTTC. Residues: CASSQDLGGGGYTF.

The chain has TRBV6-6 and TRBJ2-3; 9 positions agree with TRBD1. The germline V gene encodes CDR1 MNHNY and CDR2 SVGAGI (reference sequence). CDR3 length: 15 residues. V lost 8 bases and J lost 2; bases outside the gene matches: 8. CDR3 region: CASAARTGVTDTQYF. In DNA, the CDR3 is TGTGCCAGCGCGGCCCGGACAGGGGTCACAGATACGCAGTATTTT.

This CDR3 reads CASSSRGGANEKLFF. The CDR3 DNA reads TGTGCCAGCAGCTCCCGCGGGGGTGCTAATGAAAAACTGTTTTTT. The chain couples TRBV7-3 to TRBJ1-4; D may be TRBD1 (5 bases). Trimming cost V 4 bases and J 3 bases, with 12 bases left between them. Germline V gene lookup returns CDR1 SGHTA and CDR2 FQGTGA. The CDR3 contains 15 residues.

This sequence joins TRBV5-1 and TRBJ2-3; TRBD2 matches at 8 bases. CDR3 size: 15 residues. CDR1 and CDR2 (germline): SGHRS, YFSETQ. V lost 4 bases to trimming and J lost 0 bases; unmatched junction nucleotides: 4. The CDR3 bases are TGCGCCAGCAGCCCGGGGGGGTCGAGCACAGATACGCAGTATTTT. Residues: CASSPGGSSTDTQYF.

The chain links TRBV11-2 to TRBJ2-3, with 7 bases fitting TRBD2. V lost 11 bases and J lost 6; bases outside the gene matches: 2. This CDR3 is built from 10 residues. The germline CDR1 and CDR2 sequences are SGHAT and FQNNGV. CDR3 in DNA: TGTGCCGTGGGGGGGGATACGCAGTATTTT. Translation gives CAVGGDTQYF.

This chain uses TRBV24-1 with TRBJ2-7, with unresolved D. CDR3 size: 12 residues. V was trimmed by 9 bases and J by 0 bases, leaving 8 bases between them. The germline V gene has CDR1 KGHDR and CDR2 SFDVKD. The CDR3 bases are TGTGCCACCGGAGCCAGCTCCTACGAGCAGTACTTC. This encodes CATGASSYEQYF.

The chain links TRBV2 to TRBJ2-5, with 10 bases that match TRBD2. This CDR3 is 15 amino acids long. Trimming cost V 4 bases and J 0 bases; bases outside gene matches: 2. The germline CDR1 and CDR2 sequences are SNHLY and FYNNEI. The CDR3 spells CASSGTSGYQETQYF. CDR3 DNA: TGTGCCAGCAGTGGGACTAGCGGTTACCAAGAGACCCAGTACTTC. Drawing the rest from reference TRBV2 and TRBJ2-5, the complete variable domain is EPEVTQTPSHQVTQMGQEVILRCVPISNHLYFYWYRQILGQKVEFLVSFYNNEISEKSEIFDDQFSVERPDGSNFTLKIRSTKLEDSAMYFCASSGTSGYQETQYFGPGTRLLVL.

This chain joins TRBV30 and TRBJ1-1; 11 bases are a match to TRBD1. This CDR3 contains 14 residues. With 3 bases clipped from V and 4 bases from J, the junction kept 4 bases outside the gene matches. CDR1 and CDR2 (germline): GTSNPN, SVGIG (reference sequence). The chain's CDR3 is CAWRMDRGLTEAFF. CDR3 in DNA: TGTGCCTGGAGGATGGACAGGGGGCTCACTGAAGCTTTCTTT.

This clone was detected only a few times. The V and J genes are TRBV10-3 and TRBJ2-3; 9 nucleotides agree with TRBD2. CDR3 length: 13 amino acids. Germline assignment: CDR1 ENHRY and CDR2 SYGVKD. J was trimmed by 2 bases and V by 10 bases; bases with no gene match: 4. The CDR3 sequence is CASLAGFTDTQYF. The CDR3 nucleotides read TGTGCCAGTCTAGCGGGATTCACAGATACGCAGTATTTT.

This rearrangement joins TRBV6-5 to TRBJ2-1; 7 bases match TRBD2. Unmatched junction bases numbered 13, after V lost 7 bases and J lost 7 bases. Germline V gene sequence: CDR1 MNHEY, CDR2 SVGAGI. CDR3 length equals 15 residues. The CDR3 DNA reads TGTGCCAGCAATCTTGGGAGGGCCTTCAGTAATGAGCAGTTCTTC. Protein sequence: CASNLGRAFSNEQFF.

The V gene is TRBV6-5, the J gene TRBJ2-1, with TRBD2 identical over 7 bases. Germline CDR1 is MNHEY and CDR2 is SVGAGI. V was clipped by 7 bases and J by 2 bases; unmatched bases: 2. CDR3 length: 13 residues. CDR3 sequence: CASMGGTYNEQFF. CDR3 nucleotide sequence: TGTGCCAGCATGGGGGGGACCTACAATGAGCAGTTCTTC.

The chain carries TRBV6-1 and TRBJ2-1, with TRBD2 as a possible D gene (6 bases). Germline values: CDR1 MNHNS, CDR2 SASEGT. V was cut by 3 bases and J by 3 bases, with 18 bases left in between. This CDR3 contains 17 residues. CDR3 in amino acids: CASSDGGLQDLYNEQFF. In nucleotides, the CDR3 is TGTGCCAGCAGTGACGGAGGGCTACAGGACCTCTACAATGAGCAGTTCTTC.

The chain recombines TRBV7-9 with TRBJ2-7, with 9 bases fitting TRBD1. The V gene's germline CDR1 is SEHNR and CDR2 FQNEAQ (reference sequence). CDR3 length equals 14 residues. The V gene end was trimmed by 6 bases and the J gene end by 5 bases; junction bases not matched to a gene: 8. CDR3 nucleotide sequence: TGTGCCAGCAGGGGGACAGGGTTAATCAACGAGCAGTACTTC. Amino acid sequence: CASRGTGLINEQYF.

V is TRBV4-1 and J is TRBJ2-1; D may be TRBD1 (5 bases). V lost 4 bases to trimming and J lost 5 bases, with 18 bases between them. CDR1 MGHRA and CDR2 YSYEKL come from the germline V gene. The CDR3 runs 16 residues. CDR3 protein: CASSPTENYINNEQFF. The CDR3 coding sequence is TGCGCCAGCAGCCCGACAGAGAATTACATAAACAATGAGCAGTTCTTC.

The CDR3 here is CASSVSGNNSPLHF. The CDR3, as DNA: TGTGCCAGCAGTGTAAGCGGGAATAATTCACCCCTCCACTTT. This chain connects TRBV2 to TRBJ1-6, with D unresolved. V dropped 4 bases and J dropped 5 bases, with 9 bases sitting between them. Germline V lookup: CDR1 SNHLY, CDR2 FYNNEI. The CDR3 covers 14 residues.

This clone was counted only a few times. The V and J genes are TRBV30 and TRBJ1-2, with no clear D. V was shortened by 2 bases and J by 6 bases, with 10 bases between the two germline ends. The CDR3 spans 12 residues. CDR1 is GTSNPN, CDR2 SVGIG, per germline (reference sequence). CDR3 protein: CAWSQDTDGYTF. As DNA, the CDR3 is TGTGCCTGGAGTCAGGATACTGATGGCTACACCTTC. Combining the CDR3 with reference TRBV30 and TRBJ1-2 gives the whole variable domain SQTIHQWPATLVQPVGSPLSLECTVEGTSNPNLYWYRQAAGRGLQLLFYSVGIGQISSEVPQNLSASRPQDRQFILSSKKLLLSDSGFYLCAWSQDTDGYTFGSGTRLTVV.

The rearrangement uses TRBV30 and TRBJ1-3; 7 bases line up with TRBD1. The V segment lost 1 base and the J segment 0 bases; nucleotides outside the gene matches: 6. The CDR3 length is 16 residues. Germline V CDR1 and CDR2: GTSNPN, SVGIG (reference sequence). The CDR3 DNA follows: TGTGCCTGGAGTGGGGACAGCTTATCCTCTGGAAACACCATATATTTT. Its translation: CAWSGDSLSSGNTIYF.

The CDR3 here is CASSVSGSHNEQFF. CDR3 nucleotides: TGTGCCAGCAGCGTTTCAGGGTCCCACAATGAGCAGTTCTTC. The J gene is TRBJ2-1, the V gene TRBV9; D may be TRBD1 (5 bases). The CDR3 consists of 14 residues. The ends were cut back, 2 bases at V and 5 bases at J, with 11 bases in the middle. Germline V gene sequence: CDR1 SGDLS, CDR2 YYNGEE.

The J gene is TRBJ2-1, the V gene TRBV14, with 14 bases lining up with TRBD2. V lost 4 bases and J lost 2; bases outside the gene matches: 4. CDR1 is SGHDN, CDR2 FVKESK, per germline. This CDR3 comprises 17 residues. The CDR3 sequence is CASSPGLAGVTYNEQFF. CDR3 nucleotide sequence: TGTGCCAGCAGCCCGGGACTAGCGGGGGTAACCTACAATGAGCAGTTCTTC. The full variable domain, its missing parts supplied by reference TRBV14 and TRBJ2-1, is EAGVTQFPSHSVIEKGQTVTLRCDPISGHDNLYWYRRVMGKEIKFLLHFVKESKQDESGMPNNRFLAERTGGTYSTLKVQPAELEDSGVYFCASSPGLAGVTYNEQFFGPGTRLTVL.

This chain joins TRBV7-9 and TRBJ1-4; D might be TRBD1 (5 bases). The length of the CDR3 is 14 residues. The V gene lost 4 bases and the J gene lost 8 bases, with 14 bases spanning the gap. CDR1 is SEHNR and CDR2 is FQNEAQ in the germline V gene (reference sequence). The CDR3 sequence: CASSSGQGREKLFF. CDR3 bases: TGTGCCAGCAGCTCCGGACAAGGGAGGGAAAAACTGTTTTTT.

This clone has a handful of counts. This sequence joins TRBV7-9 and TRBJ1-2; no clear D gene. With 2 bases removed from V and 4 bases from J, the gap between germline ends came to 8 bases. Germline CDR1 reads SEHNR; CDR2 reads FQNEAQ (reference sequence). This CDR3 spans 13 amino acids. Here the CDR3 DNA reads TGTGCCAGCAGCTTACCGGGAACCTATGGCTACACCTTC. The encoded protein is CASSLPGTYGYTF.

This CDR3 reads CSVEVAGDQPQHF. CDR3 DNA: TGCAGCGTTGAAGTCGCAGGTGATCAGCCCCAGCATTTT. The rearrangement uses TRBV29-1 and TRBJ1-5, with D unresolved. The CDR3 totals 13 residues. Germline CDR1 and CDR2: SQVTM and ANQGSEA. V shed 1 base and J shed 5 bases, with 9 bases lying between them.

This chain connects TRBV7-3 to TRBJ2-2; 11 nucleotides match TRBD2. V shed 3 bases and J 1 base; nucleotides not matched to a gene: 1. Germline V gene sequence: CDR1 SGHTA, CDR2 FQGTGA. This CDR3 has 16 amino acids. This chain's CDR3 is CASSFGTSGNTGELFF. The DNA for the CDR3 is TGTGCCAGCAGCTTCGGGACTAGCGGGAACACCGGGGAGCTGTTTTTT.

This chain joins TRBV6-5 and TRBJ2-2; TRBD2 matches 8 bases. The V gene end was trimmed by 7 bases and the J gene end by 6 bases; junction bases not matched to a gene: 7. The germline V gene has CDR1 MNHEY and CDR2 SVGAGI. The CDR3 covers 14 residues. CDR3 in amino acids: CASTHPGGAGELFF. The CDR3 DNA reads TGTGCCAGCACTCACCCGGGAGGGGCCGGGGAGCTGTTTTTT.